This TCR beta chain was retrieved from a study of human T cells and chemical hapten exposure. This clonotype was counted at least ten times. Its antigen is undetermined. Regarding time point: patch test 2, 6 weeks after DPC sensitization. Treatment reported: therapeutic diphenylcyclopropenone sensitization with weekly scalp DPC. Total RNA was isolated from unfractionated whole blood. Attachment of unique molecular identifiers to individual cDNA molecules was performed in the library. A single record per CDR3 protein comes from TCRdb applying MiXCR to the RACE reads. The sample includes tens of thousands of distinct CDR3 sequences, 8.5% to 10% of them seen just once. The CDR3 length is 16 residues. CDR1 is GTSNPN and CDR2 is SVGIG in the germline V gene (reference sequence). Trimming at V came to 3 bases and at J to 5 bases, leaving 10 bases not matched to a gene. Study-level results: TCRs above 1 in 1000 frequency stayed constant with DPC sensitization.

The clonotype was recovered from a woman in her thirties with alopecia areata. Some clones in this sample may be carry-over from other donors' samples. The V gene is TRBV30, the J gene TRBJ1-1, with 12 nucleotides matching TRBD1. The sample in question was whole blood, obtained in connection with sensitization to the hapten diphenylcyclopropenone (DPC). The CDR3 protein is CAWRAGTGGGRTEAFF. Written as DNA, the CDR3 is TGTGCCTGGAGGGCCGGGACAGGGGGCGGAAGGACTGAAGCTTTCTTT.